This TCR beta chain was retrieved from a study of vaccination effects on CD4 cells after COVID-19 (dated by TCRdb to between 2021 and 2024). Study-wide context: The ViraFEST assay stimulated PBMC with viral peptide pools and then used TCR sequencing to identify antigen-specific CD4+ T cell clonotypes by expansion. Each participant received two doses of an mRNA SARS-CoV-2 vaccine, either BNT162b2 or mRNA-1273. Approximately 2.1 million PBMC per well were cultured in IMDM with about 4.8% human AB serum, 8.5 to 10 IU/ml IL-2 and gentamicin, plus 10 ug/ml peptides. SARS-CoV-2 spike-specific CD4+ TCR repertoires from before and after mRNA vaccination were compared in COVID-19 convalescent patients and in infection-naive vaccine recipients. A total of nine to ten COVID-19 convalescent patients and several SARS-CoV-2-naive healthy vaccine recipients were included in the full study. Cultures from other donors in the study were sequenced with the Oncomine TCR Beta short-read assay on an Illumina iSeq 100. Summary of the overall study and its limitations: Clones induced by infection and clones induced by vaccination both contracted markedly at late timepoints after vaccination, which fits with T cell responses waning over time. Limitations of the study were the small number of convalescent patients and the absence of early post-infection timepoints. Among healthy vaccine recipients, nearly all vaccine-induced clones were SARS-CoV-2 mono-reactive, and just 1 of 255 was cross-reactive with common cold coronaviruses.

After about 10 days of culture, CD4+ T cells were isolated with the EasySep CD4+ T cell isolation kit. Healthy vaccine recipients had no prior SARS-CoV-2 infection, confirmed by negative nucleocapsid antibodies before and after vaccination. Half of the culture medium was replaced with fresh IL-2-containing medium on days 3 and 7. Unless noted otherwise, every peptide stimulation condition was cultured in triplicate wells. Using Ficoll-Paque Plus gradient centrifugation, PBMC were separated from whole blood and then either used fresh or cryopreserved at -140C. The QIAamp micro DNA kit was used to extract genomic DNA from the cultured CD4+ T cells. Library method: the immunoSEQ multiplex PCR assay. DNA from the cultured, isolated CD4+ T cells was subjected to TCR beta CDR3 sequencing. In the original analysis: Non-productive TCR sequences were removed and reads were trimmed to the CDR3 region, keeping CDR3s of at least 7 amino acids. The MANAFEST web app was used to pick out antigen-specific clonotypes by comparing their expansion in peptide wells with that in reference cultures. To be called positive, a clone needed expansion at FDR<0.05 compared with the reference and with all other wells, an odds ratio greater than 5, and a frequency greater than 0.1% in two replicate wells. A clonotype was defined as cross-reactive if the clonotype was significantly expanded both in SARS-CoV-2 spike wells and in at least one common cold coronavirus spike condition. Using the stringdist R package, CDR3 similarity was measured by Levenshtein distance, and unrooted trees were constructed with ape in R 3.6.1. TCRdb carries this immuneACCESS record with in-frame sequences only. Its versions omit some clonotypes, under half of them owing to an unresolved V gene in the studies checked, with the rest unexplained. V, J and clone size derive from that table, while D and trimming were established from the DNA sequence. In this sample the table shows about 25,000 clones, nearly 75% of which occur a single time. The ten top clones hold roughly 11% of the sample.

With regard to this clone: Its cognate antigen has yet to be identified. No base quality values were provided; no much bigger clone lies one nucleotide off.

Taken from the germline V gene, the CDR1 and CDR2 loops are SGHTA and FQGNSA. Deletion took 4 bases off V and 3 bases off J, with a span of 7 bases between the germline ends. Including the terminal cysteine and phenylalanine, the CDR3 comprises 12 residues. Only the CDR3 DNA is retained, 36 bases long and in frame from the first base. Material: CD4+ T cells from PBMCs cultured without peptide, obtained before COVID-19 vaccination. Rearrangement joined TRBV7-2 to TRBJ2-7, with the D gene too uncertain to name. The sequence came from a human donor who received a COVID-19 vaccine. The CDR3 amino acid sequence is: CASSSTLYEQYF. The DNA sequence follows: TGTGCCAGCAGCTCGACTCTCTACGAGCAGTACTTC.